The T cell receptor beta chain under discussion was sequenced for a study of CD8 T cells in ankylosing spondylitis. Points from the study as a whole: Disease-associated clones were CD8+ and fairly uncommon in peripheral blood. What seemed typical of ankylosing spondylitis blood was a TCR beta motif built from 8 or 9 highly homologous variants. Significantly higher representation of disease-linked clones was reported for matched ankylosing spondylitis synovial fluid.

CDR1 is MRHNA and CDR2 is SNTAGT in the germline V gene. The CDR3 loop spans 13 amino acids. The germline V and J ends were trimmed by 6 bases and 7 bases, with 10 bases remaining between them. Quantitative molecular-barcoded 5'-RACE generated the TCR beta libraries. TCRdb analysed the 5' RACE reads with MiXCR anew, one entry per CDR3 protein. Of some 140,000 distinct CDR3 sequences listed, more than 7% are singletons. This clonotype was seen ten or more times. Its antigen is undetermined. The sequence was collected from a male donor with ankylosing spondylitis. The sequenced material came from synovial fluid, either unsorted or a sorted T cell fraction (not recorded which). This chain joins TRBV6-4 and TRBJ1-6; D possibly corresponds to TRBD1 (5 bases). CDR3 in amino acids: CASRPNRNSPLHF. CDR3 nucleotides: TGTGCCAGCAGACCCAACAGGAATTCACCCCTCCACTTT.